Listed here are 31 T cell receptor beta chains from one sample, sequenced in a study of T cell responses to AZD1222 COVID-19 vaccine. The repertoire was sequenced with immunoSEQ multiplex PCR; TCRdb's copy has only in-frame clones and lacks some. The table includes roughly 120,000 clones, around 90% detected once. The sample in question was peripheral blood, obtained 28 days after the second AZD1222 dose. The receptors originated from an adult who received the AZD1222 COVID-19 vaccine.

This chain links TRBV21-1 with TRBJ1-1. TRBV21-1 counts as a pseudogene. The CDR3 is made up of 15 amino acids. The CDR3 region has the DNA TGTGCCAGCAGCAATGCGGCCCCGGAAAACACTGAAGCTTTCTTT. It translates to CASSNAAPENTEAFF.

V is TRBV7-6 and J is TRBJ2-6; TRBD2 agrees at 9 bases. This CDR3 has 20 residues. Germline V gene data show CDR1 as SGHVS and CDR2 as FNYEAQ. J was trimmed by 0 bases and V by 7 bases; bases with no gene match: 16. The CDR3 DNA is TGTGCCAGCACCGAGAGTAGCGGGAGCGTCCCTAGCTCTGGGGCCAACGTCCTGACTTTC. Translated, it gives CASTESSGSVPSSGANVLTF.

V usage is TRBV3-1 (or the pseudogene TRBV3-2) and J usage is TRBJ1-6, with TRBD1 identical over 7 bases. Germline lookup yields CDR1 LGHDT and CDR2 YNNKEL (reference sequence). The ends lost 1 base at V and 10 bases at J; junction bases unmatched: 4. The CDR3 covers 14 residues. CDR3 bases: TGTGCCAGCAGCCAAGCAGGGGGAGGGTCACCCCTCCACTTT. Protein: CASSQAGGGSPLHF.

The rearrangement uses TRBV5-5 and TRBJ1-2, with TRBD1 identical over 8 bases. Germline CDR1 reads SGHKS; CDR2 reads YYEKEE (reference sequence). The CDR3 is made up of 15 amino acids. After removal of 4 bases from V and 5 bases from J, the junction contained 10 bases not matched to a gene. The CDR3 reads CASSEQGARFYGYTF. CDR3 in DNA: TGTGCCAGCAGCGAGCAGGGGGCGCGGTTTTATGGCTACACCTTC.

The chain recombines TRBV4-1 with TRBJ2-5; D gene ambiguous. CDR3 length equals 12 residues. CDR1 MGHRA and CDR2 YSYEKL come from the germline V gene. Trimming removed 4 bases from V and 5 bases from J, with 8 bases in between. The chain's CDR3 is CASSRVFETQYF. CDR3 DNA sequence: TGCGCCAGCAGCCGCGTATTTGAGACCCAGTACTTC.

The DNA of the CDR3 is TGTGCCAGCAGCTCGCGACTTTCACAGGGAACTAATGAAAAACTGTTTTTT. This codes for CASSSRLSQGTNEKLFF. The chain has TRBV5-4 and TRBJ1-4; D might be TRBD1 (6 bases). This CDR3 region has 17 residues. From germline, CDR1 is SGHNT and CDR2 YYREEE (reference sequence). The V end was cut by 3 bases, the J end by 1 base, with 16 bases between.

The V and J genes are TRBV28 and TRBJ1-2; D perhaps matches TRBD1 (6 bases). Per the germline V gene, CDR1 is MDHEN and CDR2 is SYDVKM. V lost 7 bases, J lost 1 base, and 16 bases lay in between. The CDR3 has 15 residues. The CDR3 loop is CASTEGGIVNYGYTF. In DNA, the CDR3 is TGTGCCAGCACTGAAGGGGGAATTGTTAACTATGGCTACACCTTC.

The chain uses TRBV4-1 and TRBJ2-7; TRBD1 or TRBD2 may be the D gene (6 bases each). CDR1 is MGHRA, CDR2 YSYEKL, per germline. This CDR3 spans 16 amino acids. Trimming left V 0 bases short and J 3 bases short, with 15 bases between. The CDR3 region has the DNA TGCGCCAGCAGCCAAGATTATAGGGGGGTGGGCTACGAGCAGTACTTC. This gives the protein CASSQDYRGVGYEQYF.

V gene TRBV5-1 combines with J gene TRBJ1-1, with D uncertain. The CDR3 loop spans 13 amino acids. V shed 4 bases and J shed 10 bases, with 17 bases lying between them. Germline assignment: CDR1 SGHRS and CDR2 YFSETQ. CDR3 in amino acids: CASSPTISTGAFF. For the CDR3, the DNA is TGCGCCAGCAGCCCGACAATCTCTACGGGAGCTTTCTTT.

The rearrangement links TRBV6-2 or TRBV6-3 to TRBJ2-1; D is possibly TRBD2 (6 bases). Trimming removed 5 bases at V and 6 bases at J, with 17 bases between. CDR3 length: 15 residues. Germline V gene data show CDR1 as MNHEY and CDR2 as SVGEGT. CDR3 nucleotide sequence: TGTGCCAGCAGTCAACCACCGGGAGACGGCAATGAGCAGTTCTTC. Its translation is CASSQPPGDGNEQFF.

The V gene is TRBV5-6, the J gene TRBJ1-1, with 9 bases identical to TRBD1. The V segment lost 0 bases and the J segment 5 bases; nucleotides outside the gene matches: 11. There are 17 residues in the CDR3. Germline assignment: CDR1 SGHDT and CDR2 YYEEEE. The CDR3 coding sequence is TGTGCCAGCAGCTTGGGGTGGGACAGGGAGAGTGGAACTGAAGCTTTCTTT. This translates into CASSLGWDRESGTEAFF. Drawing the rest from reference TRBV5-6 and TRBJ1-1, the complete variable domain is DAGVTQSPTHLIKTRGQQVTLRCSPKSGHDTVSWYQQALGQGPQFIFQYYEEEERQRGNFPDRFSGHQFPNYSSELNVNALLLGDSALYLCASSLGWDRESGTEAFFGQGTRLTVV.

The chain recombines TRBV7-9 with TRBJ1-5, with 7 positions matching TRBD1. This CDR3 is built from 15 residues. Trimming took 1 base from V and 7 from J; bases not matched to a gene: 7. Germline V gene lookup returns CDR1 SEHNR and CDR2 FQNEAQ (reference sequence). CDR3 residues: CASSLDDREEQPQHF. The CDR3 nucleotides read TGTGCCAGCAGCTTAGATGACAGGGAAGAGCAGCCCCAGCATTTT.

In its sample, this clone was seen a few times. The rearrangement uses TRBV5-1 and TRBJ1-2; D possibly corresponds to TRBD1 (5 bases). This CDR3 spans 17 amino acids. CDR1 and CDR2 from the germline V gene are SGHRS and YFSETQ. V lost 2 bases to trimming and J lost 8 bases, with 25 bases between them. CDR3 nucleotide sequence: TGCGCCAGCAGCTTCCTAGGCGGGACCCTAGCTTTCAGGGGCTACACCTTC. It translates to CASSFLGGTLAFRGYTF.

The chain has TRBV6-2 or TRBV6-3 and TRBJ2-3; D is unclear. Per the germline V gene, CDR1 is MNHEY and CDR2 is SVGEGT. The CDR3 totals 13 residues. Trimming took off 0 bases at V and 6 bases at J, with 7 bases between the two ends. For the CDR3, the DNA is TGTGCCAGCAGTTACTCCACTCGTGATACGCAGTATTTT. Translation: CASSYSTRDTQYF.

The gene calls are TRBV29-1 and TRBJ1-1, with 9 bases fitting TRBD1. CDR3 length: 16 amino acids. In germline, CDR1 is SQVTM, CDR2 ANQGSEA. J gave up 0 bases and V 6 bases, and 11 bases lay outside the gene matches. The CDR3 DNA follows: TGCAGCGTGCCGGGACAGGGATCCAGCATGAACACTGAAGCTTTCTTT. It specifies CSVPGQGSSMNTEAFF.

The gene calls are TRBV9 and TRBJ1-3, with D possibly TRBD1 on 6 matching bases. Between the trimmed V and J ends, which lost 1 base and 3 bases, there was a span of 20 bases. Germline V gene data show CDR1 as SGDLS and CDR2 as YYNGEE. The CDR3 length is 18 residues. The CDR3 spells CASSVITGSTGFGNTIYF. In nucleotides, the CDR3 is TGTGCCAGCAGCGTAATCACGGGGTCGACAGGATTTGGAAACACCATATATTTT.

This clone was picked up one time. The rearrangement uses TRBV28 and TRBJ2-7, with no clear D. CDR1 and CDR2 from the germline V gene are MDHEN and SYDVKM. V lost 8 bases to trimming and J lost 3 bases, with 14 bases between them. The CDR3 length is 13 residues. The DNA of the CDR3 is TGTGCCAGCTCTAGGACCGAAAACTACGAGCAGTACTTC. It encodes CASSRTENYEQYF.

The rearrangement uses TRBV30 and TRBJ2-5; no reliable D call. V lost 4 bases, J lost 4 bases, and 7 bases lay in between. Germline values: CDR1 GTSNPN, CDR2 SVGIG (reference sequence). The CDR3 totals 11 residues. The CDR3 loop reads CAWTTRETQYF. The CDR3 DNA sequence: TGTGCCTGGACTACGAGAGAGACCCAGTACTTC.

Notes on this clone: The junction departs from the called germline gene at one end, perhaps through a read error. The chain uses TRBV14 and TRBJ2-7, with D hard to call. Looked up from germline, CDR1 is SGHDN and CDR2 is FVKESK. This CDR3 has 13 residues. CDR3 nucleotides: TGTGCCAGCAGACAAGGACGAAACTACGAGCAGTACTTC. It specifies CASRQGRNYEQYF.

The chain has TRBV7-9 and TRBJ1-2; no firm D call. Germline V CDR1 and CDR2: SEHNR, FQNEAQ (reference sequence). The CDR3 is made up of 12 amino acids. With 3 bases removed from V and 8 bases from J, the gap between germline ends came to 10 bases. CDR3 loop: CASSLSGSGYTF. DNA for the CDR3: TGTGCCAGCAGCTTGTCCGGTAGCGGCTACACCTTC.

The rearrangement uses TRBV19 and TRBJ2-3; maybe TRBD1 (5 bases). This CDR3 spans 15 amino acids. The V gene lost 6 bases and the J gene lost 0 bases, with 13 bases spanning the gap. Germline CDR1 and CDR2: LNHDA and SQIVND (reference sequence). DNA of the CDR3: TGTGCCAGTAGGAAAGGGGTTACTAGCACAGATACGCAGTATTTT. This encodes CASRKGVTSTDTQYF.

The CDR3 loop reads CASSQVWENTEAFF. Here the CDR3 DNA reads TGTGCCAGCAGCCAAGTTTGGGAGAACACTGAAGCTTTCTTT. V is TRBV4-2 and J is TRBJ1-1; D is unclear. The CDR3 is 14 residues long. Trimming removed 1 base from V and 1 base from J, with 7 bases in between. Germline assignment: CDR1 LGHNA and CDR2 YNFKEQ.

V and J are TRBV23-1 and TRBJ2-7; D not certain. TRBV23-1 is treated as an ORF (open reading frame) with a function not yet certain. This CDR3 contains 12 residues. Trimming stripped 7 bases from V and 2 bases from J, with 9 bases between. CDR3 in amino acids: CASTAETYEQYF. CDR3 sequence (DNA): TGCGCCAGCACCGCCGAGACCTACGAGCAGTACTTC.

The chain employs TRBV11-2 and TRBJ2-7, with D possibly TRBD2 on 6 matching bases. Germline loops: CDR1 SGHAT, CDR2 FQNNGV. Trimming removed 0 bases at V and 5 bases at J, with 14 bases between. CDR3 length equals 15 residues. CDR3 sequence reads: CASSLEWRGRHEQYF. CDR3 bases: TGTGCCAGCAGCTTAGAATGGCGGGGTAGACACGAGCAGTACTTC.

V usage is TRBV20-1 and J usage is TRBJ1-1; the D gene is possibly TRBD1 (5 bases). There are 17 residues in the CDR3. Per germline, CDR1 DFQATT and CDR2 SNEGSKA (reference sequence). V was cut by 3 bases and J by 0 bases, with 20 bases left in between. The CDR3 spells CSASGGALSAMNTEAFF. The CDR3 DNA sequence: TGCAGTGCTAGTGGAGGGGCCCTCTCGGCTATGAACACTGAAGCTTTCTTT.

The V and J genes are TRBV3-1 (or the pseudogene TRBV3-2) and TRBJ1-1; the D gene is possibly TRBD1 (5 bases). This CDR3 has 13 amino acids. The V end lost 8 bases, the J end lost 5 bases, and 15 bases lay between the germline ends. Germline V gene data show CDR1 as LGHDT and CDR2 as YNNKEL (reference sequence). CDR3 DNA sequence: TGTGCCAGCTCGTTAGGGGTCGGGACTGAAGCTTTCTTT. As protein: CASSLGVGTEAFF.

This chain connects TRBV27 to TRBJ2-3; TRBD1 aligns across 8 bases. The CDR3 runs 16 residues. Per germline, CDR1 MNHEY and CDR2 SMNVEV (reference sequence). Trimming removed 2 bases from V and 2 bases from J; junction bases left unmatched: 6. CDR3 sequence reads: CASSLVAGGYTDTQYF. CDR3 DNA: TGTGCCAGCAGTTTAGTGGCAGGGGGCTACACAGATACGCAGTATTTT.

This clone was counted only a few times. V usage is TRBV7-9 and J usage is TRBJ2-3; 8 nucleotides agree with TRBD2. This CDR3 contains 16 residues. The V gene's germline CDR1 is SEHNR and CDR2 FQNEAQ (reference sequence). J gave up 5 bases and V 0 bases, and 7 bases lay outside the gene matches. CDR3 in DNA: TGTGCCAGCAGCTTAGCCTTGGGGCGGGAGGTAGATACGCAGTATTTT. The encoded protein is CASSLALGREVDTQYF.

This chain uses TRBV7-2 with TRBJ2-7; TRBD1 agrees at 8 bases. Germline CDR1 SGHTA, CDR2 FQGNSA. CDR3 length: 15 residues. Germline trimming cut 1 base from V and 3 bases from J; bases unmatched to any gene: 5. The CDR3 DNA reads TGTGCCAGCAGCTTAGGTGTAGGACAGGGCTACGAGCAGTACTTC. This encodes CASSLGVGQGYEQYF.

This chain joins TRBV4-1 and TRBJ2-3, with D perhaps matching TRBD2 (6 bases). Germline CDR1 MGHRA, CDR2 YSYEKL. This CDR3 has 15 amino acids. V lost 6 bases and J 4 bases, leaving 17 bases between the germline ends. In nucleotides, the CDR3 is TGCGCCAGCAGTCATGACTTGACGGGGGCAGATACGCAGTATTTT. It codes for CASSHDLTGADTQYF.

V gene TRBV5-1 combines with J gene TRBJ1-4; a weak D match, TRBD1 (6 bases). This CDR3 is built from 15 residues. The germline V gene encodes CDR1 SGHRS and CDR2 YFSETQ. The V and J ends lost 3 bases and 2 bases respectively, with 11 bases between them. The CDR3 region has the DNA TGCGCCAGCAGCTCCGGGACATTCACTAATGAAAAACTGTTTTTT. This codes for CASSSGTFTNEKLFF. The full variable domain, completed using reference TRBV5-1 and TRBJ1-4, is KAGVTQTPRYLIKTRGQQVTLSCSPISGHRSVSWYQQTPGQGLQFLFEYFSETQRNKGNFPGRFSGRQFSNSRSEMNVSTLELGDSALYLCASSSGTFTNEKLFFGSGTQLSVL.